This T cell receptor beta chain was sequenced during a study of T cell responses to AZD1222 COVID-19 vaccine. Points from the study as a whole: The donors showed a predominance of white British ancestry and of females, with possible underestimation of clonal diversity. Among AZD1222 vaccinees, only six or seven were seropositive at baseline. Every sample of the repertoires postdated the peak T cell response.

This table comes from immunoSEQ multiplex PCR, and its TCRdb copy is limited to in-frame clones, with some not included. Of more than 95,000 clones detected, around 86% appear once; the ten largest clones hold 3.3%. J was trimmed by 5 bases and V by 1 base; bases with no gene match: 7. Germline loops: CDR1 LGHDT, CDR2 YNNKEL (reference sequence). CDR3 length: 16 amino acids. A note on this clone: What it binds is unknown.

This receptor was taken from an adult who received the MenACWY meningococcal vaccine as a control. Sample: peripheral blood, taken 28 days after the second dose of the MenACWY control vaccine. The chain uses TRBV3-1 (or the pseudogene TRBV3-2) and TRBJ2-5; 10 bases agree with TRBD2. CDR3 amino acids: CASSQALAGARETQYF. For the CDR3, the DNA is TGTGCCAGCAGCCAAGCGCTAGCGGGGGCACGGGAGACCCAGTACTTC.